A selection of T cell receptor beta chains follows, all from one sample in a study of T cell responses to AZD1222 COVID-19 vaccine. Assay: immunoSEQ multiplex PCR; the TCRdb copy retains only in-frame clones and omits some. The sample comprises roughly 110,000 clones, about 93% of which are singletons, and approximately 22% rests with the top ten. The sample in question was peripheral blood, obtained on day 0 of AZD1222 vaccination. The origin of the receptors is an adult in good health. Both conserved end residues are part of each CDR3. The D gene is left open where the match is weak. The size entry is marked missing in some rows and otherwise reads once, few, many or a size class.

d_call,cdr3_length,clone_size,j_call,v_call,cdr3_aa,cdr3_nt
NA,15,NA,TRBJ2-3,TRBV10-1,CASSERTTLTDTQYF,TGCGCCAGCAGTGAAAGGACCACCCTCACAGATACGCAGTATTTT
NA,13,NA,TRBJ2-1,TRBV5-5,CASSLLAGAEQFF,TGTGCCAGCAGCCTCCTCGCGGGGGCCGAGCAGTTCTTC
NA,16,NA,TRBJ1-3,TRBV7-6,CASSLSRVASGNTIYF,TGTGCCAGCAGCTTATCTAGGGTGGCGTCTGGAAACACCATATATTTT
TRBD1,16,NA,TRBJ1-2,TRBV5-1,CASSSRTGGNNYGYTF,TGCGCCAGCAGCTCTCGGACAGGAGGGAATAACTATGGCTACACCTTC
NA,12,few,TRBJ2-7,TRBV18,CASSLQGTEQYF,TGTGCCAGCTCACTCCAGGGGACCGAGCAGTACTTC
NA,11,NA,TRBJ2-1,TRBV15,CATSRVNEQFF,TGTGCCACCAGCAGAGTAAATGAGCAGTTCTTC
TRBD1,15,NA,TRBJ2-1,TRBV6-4,CASSESGTGGNEQFF,TGTGCCAGCAGCGAGTCCGGGACAGGGGGCAATGAGCAGTTCTTC
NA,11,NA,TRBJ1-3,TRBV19,CARTAGNTIYF,TGTGCCAGGACAGCTGGAAACACCATATATTTT
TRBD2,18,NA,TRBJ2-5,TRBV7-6,CASSNTPKGGGARETQYF,TGTGCCAGCAGCAACACTCCTAAAGGCGGGGGGGCCAGGGAGACCCAGTACTTC
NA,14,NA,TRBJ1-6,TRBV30,CAWSRSSYNSPLHF,TGTGCCTGGAGTAGGAGCTCCTATAATTCACCCCTCCACTTT
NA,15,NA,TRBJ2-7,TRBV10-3,CAISESTAYSYEQYF,TGTGCCATCAGTGAGTCAACAGCTTACTCCTACGAGCAGTACTTC
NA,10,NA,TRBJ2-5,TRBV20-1,CSARKETQYF,TGCAGTGCTAGAAAAGAGACCCAGTACTTC
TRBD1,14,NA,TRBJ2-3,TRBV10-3,CAIAGGISTDTQYF,TGTGCCATAGCAGGGGGCATCAGCACAGATACGCAGTATTTT
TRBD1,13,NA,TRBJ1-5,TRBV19,CASADRADQPQHF,TGTGCCAGCGCCGACAGGGCCGATCAGCCCCAGCATTTT
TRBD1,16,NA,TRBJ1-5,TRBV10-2,CASSESGGLGNQPQHF,TGCGCCAGCAGTGAGTCAGGGGGCCTCGGCAATCAGCCCCAGCATTTT
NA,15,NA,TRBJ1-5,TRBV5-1,CASSLNGGPNQPQHF,TGCGCCAGCAGCTTGAATGGGGGGCCCAATCAGCCCCAGCATTTT
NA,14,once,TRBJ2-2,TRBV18,CASSFGRPTGELFF,TGTGCCAGCTCATTTGGCAGACCAACCGGGGAGCTGTTTTTT
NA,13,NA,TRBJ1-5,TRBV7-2,CASSFGGIQPQHF,TGTGCCAGCAGCTTTGGCGGGATCCAGCCCCAGCATTTT
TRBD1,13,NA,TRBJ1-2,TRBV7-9,CASSPTGVKGYTF,TGTGCCAGCAGCCCAACAGGGGTAAAGGGCTACACCTTC
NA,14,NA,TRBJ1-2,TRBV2,CASSDRGLGYGYTF,TGTGCCAGCAGTGATCGGGGGTTAGGCTATGGCTACACCTTC
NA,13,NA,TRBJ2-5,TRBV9,CASSVTGVETQYF,TGTGCCAGCAGCGTAACCGGGGTAGAGACCCAGTACTTC